A selection of T cell receptor beta chains follows, all from one sample in a study of cytomegalovirus exposure and HLA in healthy donors. Assay: immunoSEQ multiplex PCR; the TCRdb copy retains only in-frame clones and omits some. Among approximately 190,000 clones listed, around 80% were seen once. Material for sequencing was PBMCs. The receptors here all came from a woman aged 18-30 years in good health and CMV-seropositive. Both conserved end residues are trimmed from each CDR3. The order of the fields is J gene, V gene, clone size, CDR3 protein. Size values are once, few and many counts, or a class for expanded clones, and some rows have none.

J gene: TRBJ2-3; V gene: TRBV6-5; clone size: -; CDR3 protein: AVRVSDTQY
J gene: TRBJ1-3; V gene: TRBV28; clone size: -; CDR3 protein: ASSLGGLTSGNTIY
J gene: TRBJ1-1; V gene: TRBV11-2; clone size: -; CDR3 protein: ASSPGRGRGTEAF
J gene: TRBJ2-1; V gene: TRBV10-1; clone size: -; CDR3 protein: ASSGLAGSF
J gene: TRBJ1-1; V gene: TRBV2; clone size: -; CDR3 protein: ASRNQIQNTEAF
J gene: TRBJ2-3; V gene: TRBV5-4; clone size: -; CDR3 protein: ASSLGTSPEPQY
J gene: TRBJ1-2; V gene: TRBV15; clone size: -; CDR3 protein: ATRGYT
J gene: TRBJ2-3; V gene: TRBV15; clone size: -; CDR3 protein: ATSRGFYGGAGIHTDTQY
J gene: TRBJ1-5; V gene: TRBV19; clone size: -; CDR3 protein: ASSINGRGSHQPQH
J gene: TRBJ2-3; V gene: TRBV11-3; clone size: -; CDR3 protein: ASSLASGGTDTQY
J gene: TRBJ1-1; V gene: TRBV6-1; clone size: -; CDR3 protein: ASSEMTGPNTEAF
J gene: TRBJ2-7; V gene: TRBV6-1; clone size: many; CDR3 protein: ASSDLRQGVNYEQY
J gene: TRBJ1-2; V gene: TRBV21-1; clone size: few; CDR3 protein: ASSKEGGEGRILGNYGYT
J gene: TRBJ2-3; V gene: TRBV30; clone size: few; CDR3 protein: AWRDRGTDTQY
J gene: TRBJ2-7; V gene: TRBV28; clone size: -; CDR3 protein: ASSLVTGTYNYEQY
J gene: TRBJ2-2; V gene: TRBV6-4; clone size: -; CDR3 protein: ASSGTSTGELF
J gene: TRBJ1-4; V gene: TRBV11-3; clone size: -; CDR3 protein: ASSTSPARTGCNEKLF
J gene: TRBJ1-4; V gene: TRBV6-5; clone size: -; CDR3 protein: ASMSEVELF
J gene: TRBJ2-7; V gene: TRBV28; clone size: -; CDR3 protein: ASRIRTAGEQY
J gene: TRBJ2-3; V gene: TRBV7-9; clone size: few; CDR3 protein: ASSPRTGSTDTQY
J gene: TRBJ2-3; V gene: TRBV7-9; clone size: few; CDR3 protein: ASSPDSTSSTDTQY
J gene: TRBJ2-7; V gene: TRBV12-5; clone size: few; CDR3 protein: ASGLGSGGEDEQY
J gene: TRBJ2-7; V gene: TRBV2; clone size: -; CDR3 protein: ASSLSYEQY
J gene: TRBJ1-1; V gene: TRBV30; clone size: -; CDR3 protein: AWTIPGITEAF
J gene: TRBJ1-6; V gene: TRBV6-1; clone size: -; CDR3 protein: ASSEAGGFYNSPLH
J gene: TRBJ1-6; V gene: TRBV9; clone size: once; CDR3 protein: ASRGQGGGSPLH
J gene: TRBJ1-2; V gene: TRBV4-2; clone size: -; CDR3 protein: ASSQEPSRGYGYT
J gene: TRBJ2-3; V gene: TRBV7-7; clone size: -; CDR3 protein: ASSLALGSDTQY
J gene: TRBJ2-2; V gene: TRBV7-9; clone size: few; CDR3 protein: ASSARRTSGGGYTGELF
J gene: TRBJ2-2; V gene: TRBV6-5; clone size: -; CDR3 protein: ASSLSNTGELF
J gene: TRBJ1-3; V gene: TRBV4-2; clone size: -; CDR3 protein: ASSQSHTGLLISGNTIY
J gene: TRBJ2-3; V gene: TRBV18; clone size: -; CDR3 protein: ASSPPSGGAPDTQY
J gene: TRBJ1-4; V gene: TRBV4-3; clone size: -; CDR3 protein: ASSQLNRATNEKLF
J gene: TRBJ2-2; V gene: TRBV2; clone size: -; CDR3 protein: ASRGLAGGLTGELF
J gene: TRBJ2-1; V gene: TRBV5-4; clone size: -; CDR3 protein: ASSFWVGNGQF
J gene: TRBJ2-1; V gene: TRBV11-3; clone size: -; CDR3 protein: ASSRGDHLEQF
J gene: TRBJ1-1; V gene: TRBV27; clone size: -; CDR3 protein: ASSLAGVLPEAF
J gene: TRBJ2-2; V gene: TRBV6-5; clone size: once; CDR3 protein: ASSERGFTGELF
J gene: TRBJ2-4; V gene: TRBV5-1; clone size: few; CDR3 protein: ASSSPGKNIQY
J gene: TRBJ1-2; V gene: TRBV7-2; clone size: once; CDR3 protein: ASSLGGTGNYGYT
J gene: TRBJ1-2; V gene: TRBV6-4; clone size: -; CDR3 protein: ASSQQGQSSGGYT
J gene: TRBJ1-4; V gene: TRBV7-9; clone size: -; CDR3 protein: ASSSAGGLATNEKLF
J gene: TRBJ2-7; V gene: TRBV6-1; clone size: -; CDR3 protein: ASRPGLAAEQY
J gene: TRBJ2-3; V gene: TRBV6-6; clone size: -; CDR3 protein: AVKKGTSGTDTQY
J gene: TRBJ1-2; V gene: TRBV16; clone size: -; CDR3 protein: ASSLRTVPRS
J gene: TRBJ1-5; V gene: TRBV4-3; clone size: -; CDR3 protein: ASSQEVTGHQPQH
J gene: TRBJ1-6; V gene: TRBV30; clone size: -; CDR3 protein: AERATEAGPLH
J gene: TRBJ2-2; V gene: TRBV10-3; clone size: -; CDR3 protein: AISGKGRQEFTGELF
J gene: TRBJ2-1; V gene: TRBV4-1; clone size: -; CDR3 protein: ASSQGSGGLDNEQF
J gene: TRBJ1-2; V gene: TRBV14; clone size: -; CDR3 protein: ASSQVNSPGYT
J gene: TRBJ2-3; V gene: TRBV11-1; clone size: few; CDR3 protein: ASSSRTSGTSTDTQY
J gene: TRBJ1-5; V gene: TRBV6-6; clone size: -; CDR3 protein: ASGSGLNQPQH
J gene: TRBJ2-7; V gene: TRBV7-3; clone size: -; CDR3 protein: ASSFADSRGYEQY
J gene: TRBJ2-5; V gene: TRBV2; clone size: -; CDR3 protein: ASKEHDSGGAGETQY
J gene: TRBJ2-2; V gene: TRBV4-1; clone size: once; CDR3 protein: ASSQGWGDTGELF
J gene: TRBJ2-5; V gene: TRBV4-1; clone size: -; CDR3 protein: ASSQSDSLVETQY
J gene: TRBJ2-7; V gene: TRBV6-5; clone size: -; CDR3 protein: ASSKDRGLYEQY